This is a list of T cell receptor beta chains from one sample in a study of identical twins. TCRdb fed the 5' RACE reads into MiXCR, producing one record per CDR3 protein. Among about 300,000 distinct CDR3 sequences listed, around 12% were seen once. The same data also contributed to another study, on yellow fever vaccine responses in identical twins.

The sample comprised CD8+ T cells sorted from blood. These receptors all come from a woman younger than 35 in good health. Both conserved end residues are trimmed from each CDR3.

J gene,V gene,CDR3 protein
TRBJ2-4,TRBV19,ASSISVVAKNIQY
TRBJ1-2,TRBV12-3/TRBV12-4,ASCLWLPTRDRVFYGYT
TRBJ2-1,TRBV15,ATSKQGFPSYNEQF
TRBJ2-7,TRBV13,ASSIADRAYEQY
TRBJ1-5,TRBV21-1,ASSPQAGQNSNQPQH
TRBJ2-1,TRBV20-1,SARGSGGSNEQF
TRBJ1-1,TRBV5-5,ASSFETGGGNTEAF
TRBJ2-7,TRBV27,ASSLLRRGNDEQY
TRBJ2-3,TRBV20-1,SARAPYNTDTQY
TRBJ1-6,TRBV10-3,AIRPGQGASPLH
TRBJ2-7,TRBV12-3/TRBV12-4,ASSPGAGGFYEQY
TRBJ2-1,TRBV2,ASSEVGRGYNEQF
TRBJ2-3,TRBV13,ASSHRTESTDTQY
TRBJ2-3,TRBV3-1,ASSQDQRDVDTQY
TRBJ2-7,TRBV14,ASSPRRGTGPYEQY
TRBJ1-2,TRBV12-3/TRBV12-4,ASSGQGSYGYT
TRBJ1-1,TRBV24-1,ATSDLGNTEAF
TRBJ2-1,TRBV28,ASSPGAGSPLNTDEQF
TRBJ2-1,TRBV6-5,ASSYQEGWRDEQF
TRBJ2-7,TRBV10-3,AIRTTDNPDPYEQY
TRBJ2-1,TRBV2,ASSEWGNEQF
TRBJ2-1,TRBV15,ATSGRTGGNEQF
TRBJ2-2,TRBV12-3/TRBV12-4,ASLQPGSNTGELF
TRBJ1-6,TRBV14,ASSQDYQGNGYNSPLH
TRBJ1-2,TRBV28,ASRPGPSNYGYT
TRBJ2-1,TRBV27,ASSPLATGNEQF
TRBJ1-1,TRBV12-3/TRBV12-4,ASSLRGRNTEAF
TRBJ2-7,TRBV14,ASSQGIHEQY